Following are 4 T cell receptor beta chains from one sample sequenced in a study of cytomegalovirus exposure and HLA in healthy donors. The PCR was carried out with 60 Vbeta primers and 13 Jbeta primers. TCRdb's copy holds only in-frame clones and misses some; the assay was immunoSEQ multiplex PCR. The sample consists of under 70,000 clones, about nine tenths of them appearing once. The sequenced material came from PBMCs. Every receptor here comes from a woman in her 30s in good health and CMV-seronegative.

CDR3 nucleotide sequence: TGTGCCAGCATTAAGACTAGCACAGATACGCAGTATTTT. Translating it yields CASIKTSTDTQYF. This rearrangement joins TRBV28 to TRBJ2-3; D unclear. Germline-derived CDR1 and CDR2 are MDHEN and SYDVKM. This CDR3 is built from 13 residues. With 7 bases removed from V and 0 bases from J, the gap between germline ends came to 8 bases. Based on the CDR3 plus reference TRBV28 and TRBJ2-3, the full variable domain is DVKVTQSSRYLVKRTGEKVFLECVQDMDHENMFWYRQDPGLGLRLIYFSYDVKMKEKGDIPEGYSVSREKKERFSLILESASTNQTSMYLCASIKTSTDTQYFGPGTRLTVL.

The V call is TRBV5-1, the J call TRBJ2-2; the D gene is possibly TRBD1 (6 bases). Trimming cost V 4 bases and J 5 bases, with 21 bases left between them. From germline, CDR1 is SGHRS and CDR2 YFSETQ. CDR3 size: 17 residues. The CDR3, as DNA: TGCGCCAGCAGCCGAAAAGAGGGGGAGAGGGGTACCGGGGAGCTGTTTTTT. Residues: CASSRKEGERGTGELFF.

This clone was detected only a few times. The chain carries TRBV4-1 and TRBJ1-3; D gene uncertain. The CDR3 consists of 17 residues. V gave up 0 bases and J gave up 3 bases, with 15 bases separating them. Per germline, CDR1 MGHRA and CDR2 YSYEKL. The CDR3 protein is CASSQEAPQTFGNTIYF. The CDR3 region has the DNA TGCGCCAGCAGCCAAGAAGCTCCCCAGACTTTTGGAAACACCATATATTTT.

V is TRBV5-5 and J is TRBJ1-5; 9 bases agree with TRBD1. In germline, CDR1 is SGHKS, CDR2 YYEKEE (reference sequence). After removal of 1 base from V and 4 bases from J, the junction contained 3 bases not matched to a gene. The CDR3 has 15 amino acids. The CDR3: CASSLSGQGNQPQHF. The CDR3 DNA is TGTGCCAGCAGCTTGTCGGGACAGGGTAATCAGCCCCAGCATTTT.